One TCR beta chain is described in this entry. Its antigen is not yet known. Qualities for individual bases were not recorded, and no much larger clone is one base off. The method was the immunoSEQ multiplex PCR assay. From the authors' description of their analysis: A statistical classification framework was built for diagnosing cytomegalovirus status from the catalog of TCR beta chain sequences. TCRdb limited this immuneACCESS table to in-frame rearrangements with V and J called. A share of clones is missing; checked studies link under half to unresolved V genes, and the rest is unexplained. Clonal size and the V and J genes are those of that table, whereas D and trimming came from the DNA. The table for this sample lists about 220,000 clones; about 86% of them were counted only once. Together, the top ten hold about 3% of the sample. Donors formed part of the validation cohort, which comprised about 130 subjects and was distinct from the first cohort of 666 subjects.

This entry belongs to a study of cytomegalovirus exposure and HLA in healthy donors (dated by TCRdb to about 2017). Notes on the research overall: A later analysis indicated that the 130 or so validation repertoires were generated on the platform also employed for the 666 repertoires of the first cohort. The study aimed to test whether signatures of past pathogen exposure could be identified by cataloging public T cell receptors. Besides the first cohort of under 700 subjects, a separate validation cohort made up of roughly 120 different subjects was used. High-throughput TCR immunosequencing, statistical association of individual TCRs with disease status, and machine learning were combined to predict cytomegalovirus infection status. The study at large found these results: The classifier was reported to diagnose cytomegalovirus status with high specificity and sensitivity in both the original cohort and the validation cohort. According to the authors, the approach could potentially be generalized to other disease states and immunological phenotypes. Three of the identified cytomegalovirus-associated TCR beta chains were confirmed in vitro to be specific for cytomegalovirus antigens. The study listed 164 TCR beta chains as associated with cytomegalovirus. Of the cluster scores, 90% to 95% were above 0 in a later analysis, which found that TCRs clustered in the first cohort also tended to co-occur in the 120 or so validation repertoires. While some public TCRs were present in many individuals, most TCR sequences turned up only very rarely across donors. All 120 or so repertoires were used to score co-occurrence in the validation cohort in a later analysis, because that analysis had no HLA typing for the cohort.

There are 15 amino acids in the CDR3, from cysteine to phenylalanine inclusive. Just CDR3 DNA is preserved here, 45 bases in frame from base 1. V and J lose 0 bases and 4 bases, and a span of 13 bases separates them. Based on the germline V gene, the CDR1 and CDR2 sequences are SGHRS and YFSETQ. The sequence links TRBV5-1 to TRBJ2-5, with TRBD2 as a weak D call on 6 bases. The specimen was PBMCs. The TCR originated in a young man in good health and CMV-seronegative. The bases are TGCGCCAGCAGCTTGGTGGGGGGTAGTGGAGAGACCCAGTACTTC. It specifies CASSLVGGSGETQYF.